These T cell receptor beta chains were read from a single sample in a study of blood T cell repertoires in COVID-19. Some clones are missing from TCRdb's copy, which holds only in-frame ones; the method was immunoSEQ multiplex PCR. The data show about 76,000 clones, with less than 90% seen just once and roughly 19% held by the top ten. Specimen: peripheral blood. The receptors come from a human donor in a cohort sampled during active COVID-19. The CDR3 runs from the conserved cysteine through the conserved F or W. Fields, in order: J gene, clone size, V gene, D gene, CDR3 protein, CDR3 DNA. A D gene is named only where the DNA matches it firmly. A row's size may be missing; if present it is once, few, many or a size class.

TRBJ2-1,NA,TRBV6-5,NA,CASSYSSGLRNEQFF,TGTGCCAGCAGTTACTCGAGCGGTTTACGCAATGAGCAGTTCTTC
TRBJ1-1,NA,TRBV4-1,NA,CASSQDIGNTEAFF,TGCGCCAGCAGCCAAGATATCGGGAACACTGAAGCTTTCTTT
TRBJ2-3,NA,TRBV11-2,NA,CASNLGPVNAYTQYF,TGTGCCAGCAACCTAGGCCCAGTCAATGCTTATACGCAGTATTTT
TRBJ1-4,NA,TRBV4-1,NA,CASSQEGSGNEKLFF,TGCGCCAGCAGCCAAGAGGGAAGCGGGAATGAAAAACTGTTTTTT
TRBJ1-2,NA,TRBV6-5,TRBD1,CASSRTGSHYGYTF,TGTGCCAGCAGTCGGACAGGGAGCCACTATGGCTACACCTTC
TRBJ2-1,NA,TRBV5-1,TRBD2,CASSAFSGLAGEGRFF,TGCGCCAGCAGCGCCTTCTCCGGACTAGCGGGAGAAGGCAGGTTCTTC
TRBJ2-7,NA,TRBV14,TRBD2,CASSQGGGAYEQYF,TGTGCCAGCAGCCAAGGCGGGGGAGCCTACGAGCAGTACTTC
TRBJ2-7,NA,TRBV5-1,NA,CASSPRGGGNYEQYF,TGCGCCAGCAGCCCCCGCGGCGGAGGGAACTACGAGCAGTACTTC
TRBJ1-5,NA,TRBV6-4,TRBD1,CASSDFIGTGAHKQPQHF,TGTGCCAGCAGTGACTTTATTGGGACAGGGGCTCACAAACAGCCCCAGCATTTT
TRBJ2-1,NA,TRBV4-3,NA,CASSQDAGGPYNEQFF,TGCGCCAGCAGCCAAGATGCCGGGGGTCCCTACAATGAGCAGTTCTTC
TRBJ2-7,NA,TRBV19,TRBD1,CASSITQGKHEQYF,TGTGCCAGTAGTATAACACAGGGGAAACACGAGCAGTACTTC
TRBJ2-2,NA,TRBV27,NA,CASSLQGTGELFF,TGTGCCAGCAGTTTACAGGGAACCGGGGAGCTGTTTTTT
TRBJ1-2,NA,TRBV2,NA,CASKYLKGGGGYTF,TGTGCCAGCAAATATCTTAAGGGAGGGGGTGGCTACACCTTC
TRBJ2-7,NA,TRBV29-1,TRBD2,CSVGGRAKVEQYF,TGCAGCGTTGGCGGGAGGGCCAAAGTCGAGCAGTACTTC
TRBJ1-5,few,TRBV6-1,TRBD1,CASSEPSGTGALSQHF,TGTGCCAGCAGTGAACCGTCCGGGACAGGGGCACTTTCCCAGCATTTT
TRBJ1-5,NA,TRBV7-8,NA,CASSHKGRPQHF,TGTGCCAGCAGCCATAAGGGGCGGCCCCAGCATTTT
TRBJ1-1,NA,TRBV7-6,TRBD1,CASSFDRGELNTEAFF,TGTGCCAGCAGCTTCGACAGGGGCGAATTAAACACTGAAGCTTTCTTT
TRBJ2-1,NA,TRBV3-1/TRBV3-2,NA,CASSRIIMGGLANEQFF,TGTGCCAGCAGCCGAATAATAATGGGGGGGCTAGCCAATGAGCAGTTCTTC
TRBJ2-7,NA,TRBV4-3,NA,CASSQVHSYEQYF,TGCGCCAGCAGCCAAGTCCACAGCTACGAGCAGTACTTC
TRBJ2-3,NA,TRBV6-2/TRBV6-3,TRBD2,CASSLVAGSLTDTQYF,TGTGCCAGCAGTTTGGTAGCGGGGTCCTTAACAGATACGCAGTATTTT
TRBJ1-3,once,TRBV25-1,NA,CASSPRGTTGNTIYF,TGTGCCAGCAGTCCGCGCGGGACGACTGGAAACACCATATATTTT
TRBJ2-7,NA,TRBV25-1,NA,CASSGSYEQYF,TGTGCCAGCAGTGGGAGCTACGAGCAGTACTTC
TRBJ2-1,NA,TRBV11-1,NA,CASSVQSYNEQFF,TGTGCCAGCAGCGTACAAAGCTACAATGAGCAGTTCTTC
TRBJ2-5,NA,TRBV11-2,NA,CASSFPDRRETQYF,TGTGCCAGCAGCTTCCCAGACAGGCGCGAGACCCAGTACTTC
TRBJ1-3,NA,TRBV30,NA,CANGGIAGNTIYF,TGTGCCAATGGAGGCATCGCGGGAAACACCATATATTTT
TRBJ1-5,few,TRBV16,TRBD1,CASSQGDRANQGEPQHF,TGTGCCAGCAGCCAAGGGGACAGGGCTAATCAGGGGGAGCCCCAGCATTTT
TRBJ2-7,NA,TRBV6-1,TRBD1,CASSESETGGFYEQYF,TGTGCCAGCAGTGAGAGTGAGACAGGGGGCTTCTACGAGCAGTACTTC
TRBJ2-1,NA,TRBV19,TRBD2,CASGLRGGFEQFF,TGTGCCAGTGGTTTGCGGGGGGGCTTTGAGCAGTTCTTC
TRBJ1-5,NA,TRBV2,NA,CASGVRGNQPQHF,TGTGCCAGCGGAGTCCGGGGCAATCAGCCCCAGCATTTT
TRBJ1-5,few,TRBV20-1,TRBD1,CSASRPRDRSPGKRSQHF,TGCAGTGCTAGTCGTCCCCGGGACAGGTCCCCCGGAAAGAGGTCCCAGCATTTT
TRBJ2-1,once,TRBV5-1,TRBD2,CASFSKAGGPYNEQFF,TGCGCCAGCTTTAGTAAAGCGGGAGGGCCCTACAATGAGCAGTTCTTC
TRBJ2-4,NA,TRBV11-3,NA,CASSFYSQAKNIQYF,TGTGCCAGCAGCTTTTACAGCCAAGCCAAAAACATTCAGTACTTC
TRBJ1-2,NA,TRBV13,NA,CASSTLTRGNMASYTF,TGTGCCAGCAGCACTTTAACTCGGGGAAATATGGCTAGCTACACCTTC
TRBJ2-2,NA,TRBV7-6,NA,CASSLEVGGVAATGELFF,TGTGCCAGCAGCTTAGAAGTCGGGGGAGTAGCGGCCACCGGGGAGCTGTTTTTT
TRBJ1-1,few,TRBV27,TRBD1,CASSLSGQGARAFF,TGTGCCAGCAGTTTATCGGGACAGGGGGCAAGAGCTTTCTTT
TRBJ2-3,NA,TRBV7-7,NA,CASSLASGSDTQYF,TGTGCTAGCAGCTTAGCTTCAGGGTCGGATACGCAGTATTTT
TRBJ2-6,NA,TRBV5-1,NA,CASSLMGYGANVLTF,TGCGCCAGCAGCTTGATGGGCTACGGGGCCAACGTCCTGACTTTC
TRBJ1-1,NA,TRBV6-1,NA,CASSEALGLKTEAFF,TGTGCCAGCAGTGAAGCTCTGGGCTTAAAAACTGAAGCTTTCTTT
TRBJ1-1,NA,TRBV7-9,NA,CAGTFGGARKAFF,TGTGCCGGTACCTTCGGGGGGGCGAGGAAAGCTTTCTTT
TRBJ2-7,NA,TRBV29-1,NA,CSVGANPPSYEQYF,TGCAGCGTTGGGGCGAACCCGCCGTCCTACGAGCAGTACTTC
TRBJ1-2,NA,TRBV6-5,NA,CASSSAGAGYTF,TGTGCCAGCAGCTCGGCAGGGGCTGGCTACACCTTC